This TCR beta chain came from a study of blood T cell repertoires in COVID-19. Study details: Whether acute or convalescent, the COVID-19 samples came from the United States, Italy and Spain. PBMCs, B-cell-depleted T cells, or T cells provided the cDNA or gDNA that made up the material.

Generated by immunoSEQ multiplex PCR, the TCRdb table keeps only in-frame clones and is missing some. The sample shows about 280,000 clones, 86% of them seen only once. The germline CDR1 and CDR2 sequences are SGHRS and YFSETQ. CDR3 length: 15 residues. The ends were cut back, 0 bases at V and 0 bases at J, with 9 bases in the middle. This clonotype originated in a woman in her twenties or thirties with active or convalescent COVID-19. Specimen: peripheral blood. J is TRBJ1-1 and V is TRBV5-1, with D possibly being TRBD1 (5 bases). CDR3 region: CASSLVRGLNTEAFF. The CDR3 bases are TGCGCCAGCAGCTTGGTACGGGGGTTGAACACTGAAGCTTTCTTT. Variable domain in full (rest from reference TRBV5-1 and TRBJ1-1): KAGVTQTPRYLIKTRGQQVTLSCSPISGHRSVSWYQQTPGQGLQFLFEYFSETQRNKGNFPGRFSGRQFSNSRSEMNVSTLELGDSALYLCASSLVRGLNTEAFFGQGTRLTVV.